This is a list of T cell receptor beta chains from one sample in a study of CD8+ T cells in alopecia areata. Method: immunoSEQ multiplex PCR; TCRdb's copy keeps in-frame clones and lacks some. The sample lists 3,500 or so clones, 74% seen once, with 6.2% in the top ten. The sequenced sample was skin, obtained at week 24, from a patient treated with tofacitinib. The receptor source for this set is a human donor with alopecia areata. CDR3s include the opening cysteine and the closing phenylalanine or tryptophan.

v_call,j_call,cdr3_aa
TRBV7-2,TRBJ1-2,CASSLFGRAGYTF
TRBV19,TRBJ1-1,CASSPRNRGPTEAFF
TRBV7-2,TRBJ2-2,CASSLRPTNTGELFF
TRBV5-1,TRBJ1-1,CASSYENNLFRATEAFF
TRBV2,TRBJ2-2,CASNRGVGELFF
TRBV29-1,TRBJ1-5,CSVDIGRQGNQPQHF
TRBV19,TRBJ1-2,CASTPYILEGVSGYTF
TRBV6-5,TRBJ1-1,CASKGEAAYTEAFF
TRBV27,TRBJ2-7,CASSQGLSYEQYF
TRBV11-2,TRBJ2-2,CASSLGLRQNTGELFF
TRBV5-6,TRBJ2-2,CASSLVGIANTGELFF
TRBV4-3,TRBJ1-5,CASSQDRGSNQPQHF
TRBV2,TRBJ2-2,CASKEQGPTGELFF
TRBV4-3,TRBJ1-1,CASSRASRRDRGSPEAFF
TRBV27,TRBJ1-5,CASSGQLGNQPQHF
TRBV14,TRBJ1-1,CASSQVGIAPEAFF
TRBV25-1,TRBJ2-7,CASSESPRGSEQYF
TRBV10-1,TRBJ1-1,CASSETGRDTEAFF
TRBV6-5,TRBJ2-3,CASSPAGGPTDTQYF
TRBV11-2,TRBJ2-1,CASRQRGDEQFF
TRBV7-2,TRBJ2-7,CASSLTQGVQYF
TRBV10-2,TRBJ1-6,CASSEQGDNSPLYF
TRBV7-8,TRBJ2-1,CASSPPRRMGNEQFF
TRBV10-2,TRBJ1-2,CASSGGGNYGYTF
TRBV27,TRBJ2-1,CASGGQGVYEQFF
TRBV11-2,TRBJ1-2,CASSSITGLGGYTF
TRBV7-2,TRBJ1-2,CASSLRGNYGYTF
TRBV6-6,TRBJ1-5,CASRGGFGQPQHF
TRBV29-1,TRBJ2-7,CSVVAAGGPRSYEQYF
TRBV9,TRBJ1-5,CASSADPGTGDQPQHF
TRBV4-2,TRBJ2-1,CASSQGLADYNEQFF
TRBV2,TRBJ2-3,CASSDRASGDTQYF
TRBV15,TRBJ2-1,CATSRGTYNEQFF
TRBV7-9,TRBJ1-2,CASSPTGEGYTF
TRBV5-1,TRBJ1-2,CASRKGDLYGYTF
TRBV7-8,TRBJ2-7,CASSLVESYEQYF
TRBV29-1,TRBJ2-3,CSVSSVGVISADTQYF
TRBV5-1,TRBJ1-1,CASSLRRGATEAFF
TRBV5-1,TRBJ1-3,CASSLPDREDGNTIYF
TRBV6-5,TRBJ2-1,CASSFAGSSYNEQFF
TRBV5-1,TRBJ1-1,CASSLEEFTEAFF
TRBV6-1,TRBJ2-4,CASSPRGAKNIQYF
TRBV6-6,TRBJ1-6,CASRQGGSPLHF
TRBV11-2,TRBJ1-1,CASSLWTMNTEAFF
TRBV19,TRBJ1-2,CASSPSYGYTF
TRBV7-9,TRBJ2-3,CASSFRTGGLDTQYF
TRBV5-1,TRBJ2-6,CASSLAGELGAGANVLTF
TRBV9,TRBJ1-1,CASSVDDIPEAFF
TRBV5-4,TRBJ1-3,CASSLSTASGNTIYF
TRBV5-6,TRBJ2-3,CASSLAGGTRGTDTQYF
TRBV11-3,TRBJ2-7,CASSSLAGGRKGVYEQYF
TRBV25-1,TRBJ1-2,CASSDHQYGYTF
TRBV29-1,TRBJ2-5,CSVAPLAGGQETQYF
TRBV30,TRBJ1-1,CAWSDPGNFEAFF
TRBV19,TRBJ1-5,CASSIGGGSNQPQHF
TRBV6-1,TRBJ2-5,CASSEEMGRETQYF
TRBV11-2,TRBJ2-7,CASSLGGSWDEQYF